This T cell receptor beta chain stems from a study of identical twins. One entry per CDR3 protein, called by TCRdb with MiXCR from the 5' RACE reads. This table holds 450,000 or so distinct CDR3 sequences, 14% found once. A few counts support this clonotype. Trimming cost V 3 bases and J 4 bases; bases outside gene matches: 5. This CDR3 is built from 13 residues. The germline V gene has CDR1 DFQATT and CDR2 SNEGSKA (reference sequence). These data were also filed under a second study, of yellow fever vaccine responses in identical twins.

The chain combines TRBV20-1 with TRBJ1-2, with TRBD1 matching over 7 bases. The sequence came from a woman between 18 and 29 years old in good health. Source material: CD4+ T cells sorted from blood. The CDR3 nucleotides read TGCAGTGCTAGTACAGGGGACAGCTATGGCTACACCTTC. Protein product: CSASTGDSYGYTF.